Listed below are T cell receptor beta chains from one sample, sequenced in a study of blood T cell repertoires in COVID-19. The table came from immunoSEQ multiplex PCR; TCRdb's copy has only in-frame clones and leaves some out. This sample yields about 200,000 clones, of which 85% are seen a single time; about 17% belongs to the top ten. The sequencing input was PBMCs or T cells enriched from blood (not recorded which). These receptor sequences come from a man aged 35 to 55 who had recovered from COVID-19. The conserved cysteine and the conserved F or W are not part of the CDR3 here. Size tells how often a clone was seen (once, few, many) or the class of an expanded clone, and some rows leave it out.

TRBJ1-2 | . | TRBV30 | AWSVLTGAGGGYT
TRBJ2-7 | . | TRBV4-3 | ASSQEFDRPYEQY
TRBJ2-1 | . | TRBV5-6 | ASSLGANEQF
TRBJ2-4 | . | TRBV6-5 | ASSDGLAKNIQY
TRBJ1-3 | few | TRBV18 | ASSPSDNSGNTIY
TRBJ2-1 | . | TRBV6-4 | ASSAGETYNEQF
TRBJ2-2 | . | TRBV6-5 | ASRAGTTNTGELF
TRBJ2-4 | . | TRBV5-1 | ASSLGGGGKNIQY
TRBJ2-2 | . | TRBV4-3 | ASSQTSGVGELF
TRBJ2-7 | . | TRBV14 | ASSQVRGEQY
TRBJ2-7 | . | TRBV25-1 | ASGTPGSYEQY
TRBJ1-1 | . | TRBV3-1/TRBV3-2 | ASSPPEGEAF
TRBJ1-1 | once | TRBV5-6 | ASSFGVLNTEAF
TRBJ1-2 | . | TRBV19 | ASSIFRISRSNYGYT
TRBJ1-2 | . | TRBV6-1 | ASSGLGDGTVDRGYT
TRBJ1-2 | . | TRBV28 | ASSTRGTGGQGALDLGYT
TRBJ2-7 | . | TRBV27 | ASSWGGSEYEQY
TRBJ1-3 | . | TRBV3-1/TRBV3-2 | ASSQDRYTIY
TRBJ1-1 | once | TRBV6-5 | ASSYIGEAF
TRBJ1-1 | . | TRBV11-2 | ASTLGLQGQGTEAF
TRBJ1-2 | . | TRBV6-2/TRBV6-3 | ASSGYRAVGYT
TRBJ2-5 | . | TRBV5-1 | ASGAGEAGETQY
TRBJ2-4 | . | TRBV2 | ASSSRGGTKNIQY
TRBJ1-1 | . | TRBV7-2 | ASSLHRGSETEAF
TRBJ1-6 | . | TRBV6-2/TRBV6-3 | ASSYSVGGGRRNSPLH
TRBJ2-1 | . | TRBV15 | ATSRSISGRAGNEQF
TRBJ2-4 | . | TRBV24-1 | ATSDRDTGDIQY
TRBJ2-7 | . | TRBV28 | ASSWGLAGGGEQY
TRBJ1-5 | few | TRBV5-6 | ASSKLRDQGNQPQH
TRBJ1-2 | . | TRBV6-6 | ASSYEWRQHYGYT
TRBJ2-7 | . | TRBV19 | ASSLLAGDYEQY
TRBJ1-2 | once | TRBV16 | ASSQSRGMGYGYT
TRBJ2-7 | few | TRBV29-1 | SAISRGGSYEQY
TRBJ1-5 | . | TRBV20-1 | SASFIGSNQPQH
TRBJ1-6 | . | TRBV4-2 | ASSQVSGRGNSPLH
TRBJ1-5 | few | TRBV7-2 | ASSPGSTPQH
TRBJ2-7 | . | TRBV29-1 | SVASRESEEQY
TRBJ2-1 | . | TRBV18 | ASSPPEGVYNEQF
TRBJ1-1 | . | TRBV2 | ASSEATGNTEAF
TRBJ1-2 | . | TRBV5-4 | ASSPGQGAGYT
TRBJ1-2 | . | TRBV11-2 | ASSPDSSYGYT
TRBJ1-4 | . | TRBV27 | ASTSTGAEKLF
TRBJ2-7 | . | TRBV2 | ASNPGLGKYEQY
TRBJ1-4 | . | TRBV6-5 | ASVEGQGFQKLF
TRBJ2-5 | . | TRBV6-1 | ASSAGLAGGQETQY
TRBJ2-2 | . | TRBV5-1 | ASSLALGQAEELF
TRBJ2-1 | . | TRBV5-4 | ASSGGLAGKSSYNEQF
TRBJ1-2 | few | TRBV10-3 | AIAGQGYGYT
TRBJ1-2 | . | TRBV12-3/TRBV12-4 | ASNAGTGIGYT
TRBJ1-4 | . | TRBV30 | ACHGDRVDEKLF
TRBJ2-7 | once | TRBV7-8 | ASSFGRGYAYEQY
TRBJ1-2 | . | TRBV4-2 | ASSQGGTGGNYGYT
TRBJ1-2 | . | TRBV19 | ASSTSTGSGYT
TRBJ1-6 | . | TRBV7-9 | ASSSSDREYSPNSPLH
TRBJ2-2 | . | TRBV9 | ASRTSGLNTGELF
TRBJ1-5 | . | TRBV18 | ASSPGQGGGQPQH
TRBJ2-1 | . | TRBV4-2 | AAGRLAGNEQF
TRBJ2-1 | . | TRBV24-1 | ATSDLERGNEQF
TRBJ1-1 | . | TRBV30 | AWSIYRGNTEAF
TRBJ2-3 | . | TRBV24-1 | ATSDLLVAGGTDTQY